These 22 T cell receptor beta chains originate from one sample sequenced in a study of OX40 agonist ivuxolimab in advanced cancers. The assay was immunoSEQ multiplex PCR, and TCRdb's table has in-frame clones only and misses some. The data contain 100,000 to 150,000 clones, 92% of them singletons. The specimen was CD4+ or CD8+ T cells sorted from blood, collected in a trial of the OX40 agonist ivuxolimab. These receptors all stem from an adult with an advanced solid tumor such as melanoma, head and neck, liver or kidney cancer.

This chain uses TRBV25-1 with TRBJ2-3; D may match TRBD1 or TRBD2 (5 bases each). The CDR3 runs to 16 residues. CDR1 and CDR2 from the germline V gene are MGHDK and SYGVNS. The V end was cut by 6 bases, the J end by 0 bases, with 16 bases between. The CDR3: CASSPLGDPSTDTQYF. CDR3 bases: TGTGCCAGCAGCCCACTCGGGGACCCTAGCACAGATACGCAGTATTTT.

The chain employs TRBV6-5 and TRBJ2-1; D is unclear. The CDR3 extends over 14 amino acids. V was clipped by 6 bases and J by 0 bases, with 9 bases between them. Germline CDR1 MNHEY, CDR2 SVGAGI. The DNA for the CDR3 is TGTGCCAGCAGCTCCGGCATCTCCTACAATGAGCAGTTCTTC. It translates to CASSSGISYNEQFF.

V is TRBV6-6 and J is TRBJ1-6; possibly TRBD1 for D (5 bases). The germline gives CDR1 MNHNY, CDR2 SVGAGI (reference sequence). V lost 6 bases and J lost 9, with 12 bases in between. The CDR3 is made up of 13 amino acids. The CDR3 coding sequence is TGTGCCAGCAGGCAGGGCGTGCCTTCACCCCTCCACTTT. This gives the protein CASRQGVPSPLHF.

The V gene is TRBV11-2, the J gene TRBJ1-1; D might be TRBD1 (5 bases). Germline CDR1 reads SGHAT; CDR2 reads FQNNGV. CDR3 length: 12 amino acids. Trimming pared 5 bases from V and 2 bases from J, leaving 6 bases between. The DNA of the CDR3 is TGTGCCAGCAGCGACAGTAACACTGAAGCTTTCTTT. Encoded protein: CASSDSNTEAFF. The variable domain in full, completed from reference TRBV11-2 and TRBJ1-1, reads EAGVAQSPRYKIIEKRQSVAFWCNPISGHATLYWYQQILGQGPKLLIQFQNNGVVDDSQLPKDRFSAERLKGVDSTLKIQPAKLEDSAVYLCASSDSNTEAFFGQGTRLTVV.

In this sample, this clone turned up once. The V and J genes are TRBV11-3 and TRBJ2-3; the match to TRBD2 covers 13 bases. The ends lost 5 bases at V and 3 bases at J; junction bases unmatched: 5. Per germline, CDR1 SGHNT and CDR2 YENEEA. CDR3 length equals 16 residues. Here the CDR3 reads CASSHGLAGETDTQYF. The CDR3 DNA follows: TGTGCCAGCAGCCACGGACTAGCGGGGGAAACAGATACGCAGTATTTT.

The CDR3 DNA sequence: TGTGCCAGTAGTTTCCCGGACTTGAACACTGAAGCTTTCTTT. Its translation is CASSFPDLNTEAFF. The J gene is TRBJ1-1, the V gene TRBV19; D unclear. CDR1 is LNHDA, CDR2 SQIVND, per germline (reference sequence). V was cut by 5 bases and J by 0 bases, with 10 bases left in between. The CDR3 length is 14 residues.

The CDR3 nucleotides read TGTGCCAGCAGCTTTGAAGGACAGGGGGCCGATGGCTACACCTTC. This gives the protein CASSFEGQGADGYTF. V usage is TRBV5-4 and J usage is TRBJ1-2; 11 bases map to TRBD1. With 2 bases clipped from V and 6 bases from J, the junction kept 6 bases outside the gene matches. Germline values: CDR1 SGHNT, CDR2 YYREEE (reference sequence). This CDR3 has 15 amino acids.

This chain links TRBV7-9 with TRBJ2-7; D might be TRBD1 or TRBD2, each matching 5 bases. Deletions cut 6 bases from V and 7 bases from J, with 22 bases between. In germline, CDR1 is SEHNR, CDR2 FQNEAQ (reference sequence). This CDR3 is 15 amino acids long. The CDR3, as DNA: TGTGCCAGCAGATCCCGGGACGTACTTCTCTGGGAGCAGTACTTC. Protein product: CASRSRDVLLWEQYF.

The rearrangement uses TRBV25-1 and TRBJ1-1; D remains ambiguous. V was trimmed by 3 bases and J by 5 bases, leaving 13 bases between them. CDR3 length: 14 residues. Germline-derived CDR1 and CDR2 are MGHDK and SYGVNS. The CDR3: CASSDEGQDTEAFF. CDR3 sequence (DNA): TGTGCCAGCAGTGACGAGGGCCAGGATACTGAAGCTTTCTTT.

The chain couples TRBV19 to TRBJ2-2; the D gene is possibly TRBD1 (5 bases). This CDR3 region has 13 residues. Germline CDR1 and CDR2: LNHDA and SQIVND (reference sequence). Trimming pared 5 bases from V and 1 base from J, leaving 5 bases between. Written as DNA, the CDR3 is TGTGCCAGTAGTGACAGGAACACCGGGGAGCTGTTTTTT. It specifies CASSDRNTGELFF. Drawing the rest from reference TRBV19 and TRBJ2-2, the complete variable domain is DGGITQSPKYLFRKEGQNVTLSCEQNLNHDAMYWYRQDPGQGLRLIYYSQIVNDFQKGDIAEGYSVSREKKESFPLTVTSAQKNPTAFYLCASSDRNTGELFFGEGSRLTVL.

The chain links TRBV29-1 to TRBJ2-7; D call uncertain. Germline V gives CDR1 SQVTM, CDR2 ANQGSEA. V was shortened by 3 bases and J by 2 bases, with 8 bases between the two germline ends. The CDR3 covers 12 residues. The CDR3 region is CSVEQAPYEQYF. DNA of the CDR3: TGCAGCGTTGAGCAGGCACCCTACGAGCAGTACTTC.

The V gene is TRBV27, the J gene TRBJ2-1; D may be TRBD2 (5 bases). Germline V gene lookup returns CDR1 MNHEY and CDR2 SMNVEV (reference sequence). This CDR3 has 13 residues. V was clipped by 5 bases and J by 10 bases, with 15 bases between them. The CDR3 loop reads CASSLTTGLEQFF. In nucleotides, the CDR3 is TGTGCCAGCAGTCTGACTACCGGTCTAGAGCAGTTCTTC.

CDR3 loop: CASSMNSGRGDYEQYF. CDR3 DNA: TGTGCCAGTAGTATGAACTCAGGCAGGGGAGACTACGAGCAGTACTTC. The chain joins TRBV19 to TRBJ2-7; a weak D match, TRBD1 (6 bases). CDR3 length: 16 amino acids. Germline CDR1 is LNHDA and CDR2 is SQIVND (reference sequence). The ends were cut back, 3 bases at V and 3 bases at J, with 18 bases in the middle. The full variable domain, completed using reference TRBV19 and TRBJ2-7, is DGGITQSPKYLFRKEGQNVTLSCEQNLNHDAMYWYRQDPGQGLRLIYYSQIVNDFQKGDIAEGYSVSREKKESFPLTVTSAQKNPTAFYLCASSMNSGRGDYEQYFGPGTRLTVT.

This clone was seen repeatedly, ten times or more. A read error may produce the germline difference seen at one junction end. CDR3 amino acids: CSVEAMSGVTEAFF. The CDR3 DNA reads TGCAGCGTCGAAGCCATGAGCGGAGTGACTGAAGCTTTCTTT. This rearrangement joins TRBV29-1 to TRBJ1-1; D gene uncertain. CDR1 and CDR2 (germline): SQVTM, ANQGSEA. The CDR3 extends over 14 amino acids.

The gene calls are TRBV5-6 and TRBJ2-1; D possibly corresponds to TRBD1 (6 bases). The CDR3 loop spans 13 amino acids. CDR1 and CDR2 (germline): SGHDT, YYEEEE. The germline V and J ends were trimmed by 4 bases and 15 bases, with 20 bases remaining between them. The CDR3 loop is CASSPDEGERLFF. Here the CDR3 DNA reads TGTGCCAGCAGCCCGGACGAGGGGGAGCGTCTGTTCTTC.

The chain combines TRBV6-4 with TRBJ2-6; D gene uncertain. Germline V gene data show CDR1 as MRHNA and CDR2 as SNTAGT. V was clipped by 2 bases and J by 1 base, with 6 bases between them. The CDR3 contains 15 residues. Written as DNA, the CDR3 is TGTGCCAGCAGTGACATGGGTTCTGGGGCCAACGTCCTGACTTTC. This translates into CASSDMGSGANVLTF.

The rearrangement joins TRBV5-1 to TRBJ1-1; D is undetermined. The germline CDR1 and CDR2 sequences are SGHRS and YFSETQ. Trimming shortened V by 0 bases and J by 1 base, and 13 bases separated the two germline ends. This CDR3 spans 16 amino acids. As DNA, the CDR3 is TGCGCCAGCAGCTTGGCCTTCCGGGCCCAGAACACTGAAGCTTTCTTT. Amino acid sequence: CASSLAFRAQNTEAFF.

In DNA form, the CDR3 reads TGTGCCTGGAGTGTACTCAAGCCCGGCAGGGCACAGCCCCAGCATTTT. It codes for CAWSVLKPGRAQPQHF. The chain links TRBV30 to TRBJ1-5, with D maybe TRBD1 (5 bases). Per germline, CDR1 GTSNPN and CDR2 SVGIG (reference sequence). The CDR3 loop spans 16 amino acids. V dropped 0 bases and J dropped 7 bases, with 19 bases sitting between them. Combining the CDR3 with reference TRBV30 and TRBJ1-5 gives the whole variable domain SQTIHQWPATLVQPVGSPLSLECTVEGTSNPNLYWYRQAAGRGLQLLFYSVGIGQISSEVPQNLSASRPQDRQFILSSKKLLLSDSGFYLCAWSVLKPGRAQPQHFGDGTRLSIL.

This clone has more than one count but fewer than ten. The genes are TRBV9 and TRBJ1-3; possible D gene TRBD1, 5 bases. This CDR3 contains 15 residues. Germline V CDR1 and CDR2: SGDLS, YYNGEE. V was shortened by 4 bases and J by 7 bases, with 18 bases between the two germline ends. The CDR3 DNA reads TGTGCCAGCAGCTTGGAGGGGATTCCAGTTAACACCATATATTTT. Protein product: CASSLEGIPVNTIYF.

The genes are TRBV11-3 and TRBJ1-2, with D tentatively TRBD1 (5 bases). CDR1 and CDR2 (germline): SGHNT, YENEEA. V was pared by 0 bases and J by 4 bases, with 12 bases between. CDR3 length: 15 residues. CDR3 DNA: TGTGCCAGCAGCTTAGATCAGATAGGGGCCTATGGCTACACCTTC. The encoded protein is CASSLDQIGAYGYTF. Complete variable domain (other parts from reference TRBV11-3 and TRBJ1-2): EAGVVQSPRYKIIEKKQPVAFWCNPISGHNTLYWYLQNLGQGPELLIRYENEEAVDDSQLPKDRFSAERLKGVDSTLKIQPAELGDSAVYLCASSLDQIGAYGYTFGSGTRLTVV.

The rearrangement uses TRBV25-1 and TRBJ2-4; D unclear. The germline CDR1 and CDR2 sequences are MGHDK and SYGVNS. The CDR3 is 18 residues long. Trimming removed 2 bases from V and 0 bases from J, with 17 bases in between. The CDR3: CASSEEILVLLAKNIQYF. The CDR3 nucleotides read TGTGCCAGCAGTGAAGAAATCCTCGTACTCCTAGCCAAAAACATTCAGTACTTC. Full variable domain (missing parts from reference TRBV25-1 and TRBJ2-4): EADIYQTPRYLVIGTGKKITLECSQTMGHDKMYWYQQDPGMELHLIHYSYGVNSTEKGDLSSESTVSRIRTEHFPLTLESARPSHTSQYLCASSEEILVLLAKNIQYFGAGTRLSVL.

The chain links TRBV7-2 to TRBJ2-5; a weak D match, TRBD2 (7 bases). V gave up 4 bases and J gave up 8 bases, with 23 bases separating them. Germline-derived CDR1 and CDR2 are SGHTA and FQGNSA. This CDR3 is built from 16 residues. The CDR3 protein is CASSSRFPGGPGTQYF. The CDR3, as DNA: TGTGCCAGCAGCTCGCGATTTCCGGGGGGCCCCGGCACCCAGTACTTC.